The 17 T cell receptor beta chains listed next were all sequenced from one sample in a study of T cell clonality in common variable immunodeficiency. General observations from the study: In common variable immunodeficiency, TCR beta chains reportedly carried fewer deletions and N-nucleotide insertions.

These receptors lack a known antigen. Repertoires were generated with immunoSEQ multiplex PCR, while TCRdb's copy carries only in-frame clones and drops some. Singletons are absent from the sample, which has about 20,000 clones. Sequencing was done on a sample of peripheral blood mononuclear cells. Receptors were obtained from a human donor with common variable immunodeficiency.

This clone turned up a few times. The read comes to an end 3 residues before the CDR3 does, leaving the germline J gene to fill in the end. This chain uses TRBV18 with TRBJ1-1, with D perhaps matching TRBD1 (5 bases). The CDR3 is made up of 14 amino acids. V gave up 3 bases and J gave up 1 base, with 9 bases separating them. Per the germline V gene, CDR1 is KGHSH and CDR2 is LQKENI. The CDR3 DNA, read in part, is TGTGCCAGCTCACCTAAGACAGCGAACACTGAA. Translated, it gives CASSPKTANTE. In full, the CDR3 reads CASSPKTANTEAFF.

On this clone itself: The read falls 3 residues short of the CDR3 end, and the missing part is taken from the germline J gene. This chain connects TRBV30 to TRBJ2-2, with D possibly being TRBD1 (5 bases). The CDR3 has 12 amino acids. Trimming removed 5 bases from V and 6 bases from J, with 10 bases in between. The germline CDR1 and CDR2 sequences are GTSNPN and SVGIG (reference sequence). The CDR3 DNA, read in part, is TGTGCCTGGGGGCAGGGATCCGGGGAG. Translated, it gives CAWGQGSGE. The entire CDR3 reads CAWGQGSGELFF.

In regard to this clone: The read is 3 residues too short to cover the CDR3 end, so that end is filled in from the germline J gene. Other DNA variants within this sample encode the same CDR3. J is TRBJ2-7 and V is TRBV18; 9 bases agree with TRBD1. This CDR3 is 15 amino acids long. CDR1 and CDR2 from the germline V gene are KGHSH and LQKENI. J lost 2 bases, V lost 3 bases, and 5 bases had no gene match. Here the CDR3 reads CASSPPGQGAYEQYF. Incomplete CDR3 DNA: TGTGCCAGCTCACCTCCGGGACAGGGCGCCTACGAG.

Concerning this clone itself: The read falls 3 residues short of the CDR3 end, and the missing part is taken from the germline J gene. The rearrangement links TRBV19 to TRBJ2-1, with D perhaps TRBD1 (5 bases). The CDR3 has 17 residues. Germline CDR1 and CDR2: LNHDA and SQIVND (reference sequence). Trimming shortened V by 1 base and J by 9 bases, and 22 bases separated the two germline ends. The DNA read from the CDR3 is TGTGCCAGTAGTATAGGGGCAGGGTCATTGGGCTACGGTGAG. Amino acids: CASSIGAGSLGYGE. The full-length CDR3 reads as CASSIGAGSLGYGEQFF. Drawing the rest from reference TRBV19 and TRBJ2-1, the complete variable domain is DGGITQSPKYLFRKEGQNVTLSCEQNLNHDAMYWYRQDPGQGLRLIYYSQIVNDFQKGDIAEGYSVSREKKESFPLTVTSAQKNPTAFYLCASSIGAGSLGYGEQFFGPGTRLTVL.

Worth noting for this clone: The CDR3 end is not reached by the read, which stops 3 residues before it; the germline J gene fills it in. The J gene is TRBJ2-5, the V gene TRBV7-9, with 8 bases fitting TRBD2. The CDR3 contains 15 residues. The ends lost 5 bases at V and 5 bases at J; junction bases unmatched: 10. Germline CDR1 SEHNR, CDR2 FQNEAQ (reference sequence). Here the CDR3 reads CASSDRGLVLETQYF. The CDR3 DNA, read in part, is TGTGCCAGCAGCGACCGGGGACTAGTCTTGGAGACC.

On this clone itself: The CDR3 is cut off 3 residues early in the read; its end comes from the germline J gene. V usage is TRBV5-6 and J usage is TRBJ1-2, with D unresolved. Trimming took 0 bases from V and 2 from J, leaving 8 bases between them. The CDR3 length is 14 residues. The germline gives CDR1 SGHDT, CDR2 YYEEEE. The sequenced part of the CDR3 DNA is TGTGCCAGCAGCTTGGAGTTAGGGAACTATGGC. Its translation is CASSLELGNYG. The CDR3 reads in full as CASSLELGNYGYTF.

This clone appeared a few times. The read ends 3 residues shy of where the CDR3 ends; the end is completed using the germline J gene. The chain employs TRBV5-1 and TRBJ2-3; D may be TRBD1 (6 bases). V was clipped by 4 bases and J by 3 bases, with 21 bases between them. The CDR3 runs 17 residues. Germline CDR1 SGHRS, CDR2 YFSETQ. The sequenced part of the CDR3 DNA is TGCGCCAGCAGCCCGGGGTATGGGTTTCAGGGGACAGATACG. Residues: CASSPGYGFQGTDT. The complete CDR3 reads CASSPGYGFQGTDTQYF. The whole variable domain, remainder taken from reference TRBV5-1 and TRBJ2-3, is KAGVTQTPRYLIKTRGQQVTLSCSPISGHRSVSWYQQTPGQGLQFLFEYFSETQRNKGNFPGRFSGRQFSNSRSEMNVSTLELGDSALYLCASSPGYGFQGTDTQYFGPGTRLTVL.

This clone was seen a handful of times. Read sequence stops 3 residues before the CDR3 end, and the germline J gene provides the missing end. The V gene is TRBV30, the J gene TRBJ2-3, with no clear D. From germline, CDR1 is GTSNPN and CDR2 SVGIG (reference sequence). V dropped 5 bases and J dropped 3 bases, with 9 bases sitting between them. The CDR3 covers 12 residues. CDR3 in amino acids: CAWGRATDTQYF. The sequenced part of the CDR3 DNA is TGTGCCTGGGGAAGAGCGACAGATACG.

On this clone: The sequenced fragment ends 3 residues before the CDR3 boundary, so the rest is inferred from the germline J gene. The chain links TRBV7-2 to TRBJ2-5; 15 nucleotides align to TRBD2. Germline V gene data show CDR1 as SGHTA and CDR2 as FQGNSA. The CDR3 is 15 residues long. J was trimmed by 7 bases and V by 5 bases; bases with no gene match: 5. The covered CDR3 bases are TGTGCCAGCAGCCTAAGGACTAGCGGGAGGGGGACC. Translated, it gives CASSLRTSGRGT. The entire CDR3 sequence reads CASSLRTSGRGTQYF.

As for this clone: The read halts 3 residues ahead of the CDR3 end, with the missing end drawn from the germline J gene. V is TRBV7-3 and J is TRBJ2-7; 14 positions agree with TRBD2. There are 17 residues in the CDR3. Trimming took 1 base from V and 5 from J; bases not matched to a gene: 7. Germline V gives CDR1 SGHTA, CDR2 FQGTGA. CDR3 in amino acids: CASSLKGPGLAGDEQYF. The part of the CDR3 DNA that was read is TGTGCCAGCAGCTTAAAGGGTCCGGGACTAGCGGGAGACGAG.

Regarding this clone: The sequence runs out 3 residues before the end of the CDR3; the remainder is reconstructed from the germline J gene. The chain uses TRBV18 and TRBJ1-1; D gene uncertain. Germline V gene sequence: CDR1 KGHSH, CDR2 LQKENI. There are 13 residues in the CDR3. V was pared by 9 bases and J by 0 bases, with 11 bases between. The CDR3 sequence is CASCDSMNTEAFF. Incomplete CDR3 DNA: TGTGCCAGTTGCGATTCTATGAACACTGAA.

This clone was counted between two and nine times. The CDR3 end lies 3 residues beyond the end of the read and is filled in from the germline J gene. J is TRBJ2-1 and V is TRBV5-1; 13 bases agree with TRBD2. The V segment lost 2 bases and the J segment 9 bases; nucleotides outside the gene matches: 5. The CDR3 loop spans 15 amino acids. In germline, CDR1 is SGHRS, CDR2 YFSETQ. The CDR3 loop is CASSFGTSGIGEQFF. The DNA read from the CDR3 is TGCGCCAGCAGCTTTGGGACTAGCGGGATAGGTGAG.

In its sample, this clone was seen a few times. The CDR3 end is not reached by the read, which stops 3 residues before it; the germline J gene fills it in. The rearrangement links TRBV7-2 to TRBJ2-7; D unclear. Trimming took 5 bases from V and 3 from J, leaving 11 bases between them. CDR1 and CDR2 (germline): SGHTA, FQGNSA. This CDR3 contains 13 residues. CDR3 amino acids: CASSEARGYEQYF. Incomplete CDR3 DNA: TGTGCCAGCAGCGAGGCCAGAGGCTACGAG.

This clone is medium-sized within its sample. The read gets to within 3 residues of the CDR3 end, and the germline J gene fills in the rest. The rearrangement joins TRBV24-1 to TRBJ2-5, with D perhaps TRBD2 (6 bases). Germline lookup yields CDR1 KGHDR and CDR2 SFDVKD. The CDR3 length is 14 residues. V was pared by 5 bases and J by 4 bases, with 13 bases between. The sequenced CDR3 bases are TGTGCCACCAGTGGAGCAGGAGGGCCAGAGACC. Amino acid sequence: CATSGAGGPET. The whole CDR3 region reads CATSGAGGPETQYF.

The sequenced CDR3 bases are TGTGCCAGCAGGGGACAGGGCCGGGAG. Its protein is CASRGQGRE. The full CDR3 is CASRGQGRELFF. This chain links TRBV7-9 with TRBJ2-2; 9 nucleotides line up with TRBD1. The CDR3 end is not reached by the read, which stops 3 residues before it; the germline J gene fills it in. The V gene's germline CDR1 is SEHNR and CDR2 FQNEAQ (reference sequence). Trimming removed 6 bases from V and 9 bases from J; junction bases left unmatched: 2. CDR3 length: 12 residues.

A few counts support this clone. Read data end 3 residues before the CDR3 end; the end is taken from the germline J gene. The chain uses TRBV6-2 or TRBV6-3 and TRBJ2-7, with D maybe TRBD2 (6 bases). The CDR3 has 14 residues. Trimming cost V 4 bases and J 6 bases, with 16 bases left between them. The V gene's germline CDR1 is MNHEY and CDR2 SVGEGT. The covered CDR3 bases are TGTGCCAGCAGTTTCGGGACTGCGATGGGCGAG. Its translation is CASSFGTAMGE. The whole CDR3 sequence reads CASSFGTAMGEQYF.

This clone was seen only a few times. The CDR3 goes on 3 residues after the read ends, and that part is filled in from the germline J gene. This chain links TRBV18 with TRBJ2-3, with 7 positions matching TRBD1. The V gene's germline CDR1 is KGHSH and CDR2 LQKENI. This CDR3 is 16 amino acids long. V was clipped by 4 bases and J by 0 bases; unmatched bases: 7. The sequenced CDR3 bases are TGTGCCAGCTCACGAACACGGGACAGAAGCACAGATACG. Its translation: CASSRTRDRSTDT. The complete CDR3 sequence is CASSRTRDRSTDTQYF.